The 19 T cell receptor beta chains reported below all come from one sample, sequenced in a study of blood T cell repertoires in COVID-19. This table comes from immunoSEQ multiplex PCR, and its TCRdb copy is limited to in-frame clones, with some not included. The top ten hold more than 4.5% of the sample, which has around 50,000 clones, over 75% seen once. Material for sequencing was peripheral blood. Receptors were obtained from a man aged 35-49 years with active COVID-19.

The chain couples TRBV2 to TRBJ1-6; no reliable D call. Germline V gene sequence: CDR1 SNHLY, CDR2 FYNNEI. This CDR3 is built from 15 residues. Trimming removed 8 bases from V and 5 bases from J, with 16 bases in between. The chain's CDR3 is CASRGTGRDNSPLHF. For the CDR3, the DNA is TGTGCCAGCCGTGGAACGGGAAGGGATAATTCACCCCTCCACTTT. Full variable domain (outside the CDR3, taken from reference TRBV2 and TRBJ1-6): EPEVTQTPSHQVTQMGQEVILRCVPISNHLYFYWYRQILGQKVEFLVSFYNNEISEKSEIFDDQFSVERPDGSNFTLKIRSTKLEDSAMYFCASRGTGRDNSPLHFGNGTRLTVT.

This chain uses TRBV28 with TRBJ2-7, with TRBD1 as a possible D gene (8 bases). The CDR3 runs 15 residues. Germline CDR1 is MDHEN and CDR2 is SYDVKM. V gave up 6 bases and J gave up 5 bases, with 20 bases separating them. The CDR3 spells CASRGGATGVNEQYF. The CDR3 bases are TGTGCCAGCAGGGGGGGGGCGACAGGGGTAAACGAGCAGTACTTC.

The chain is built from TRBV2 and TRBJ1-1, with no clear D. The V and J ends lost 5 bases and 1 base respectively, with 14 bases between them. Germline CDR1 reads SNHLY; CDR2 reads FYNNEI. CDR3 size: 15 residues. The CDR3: CASSTGVLQNTEAFF. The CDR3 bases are TGTGCCAGCAGTACCGGGGTCCTGCAGAACACTGAAGCTTTCTTT.

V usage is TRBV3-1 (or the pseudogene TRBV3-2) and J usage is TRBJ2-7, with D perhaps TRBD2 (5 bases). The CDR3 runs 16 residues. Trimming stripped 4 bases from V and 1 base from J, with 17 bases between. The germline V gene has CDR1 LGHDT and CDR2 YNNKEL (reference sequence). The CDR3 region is CASSPTSLALSYEQYF. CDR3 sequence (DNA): TGTGCCAGCAGCCCTACAAGCCTAGCTTTGTCCTACGAGCAGTACTTC.

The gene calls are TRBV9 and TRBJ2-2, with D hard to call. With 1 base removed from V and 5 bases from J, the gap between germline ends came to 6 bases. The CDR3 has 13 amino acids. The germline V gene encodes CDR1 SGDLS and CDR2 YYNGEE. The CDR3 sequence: CASSVYLTGELFF. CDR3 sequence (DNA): TGTGCCAGCAGCGTATACTTGACCGGGGAGCTGTTTTTT.

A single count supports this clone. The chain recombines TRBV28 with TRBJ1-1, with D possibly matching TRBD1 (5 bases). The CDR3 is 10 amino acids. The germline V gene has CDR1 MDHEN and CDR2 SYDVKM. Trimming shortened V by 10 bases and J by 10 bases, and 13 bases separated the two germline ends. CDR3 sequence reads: CATKKGPAFF. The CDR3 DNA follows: TGTGCCACCAAAAAGGGGCCAGCTTTCTTT.

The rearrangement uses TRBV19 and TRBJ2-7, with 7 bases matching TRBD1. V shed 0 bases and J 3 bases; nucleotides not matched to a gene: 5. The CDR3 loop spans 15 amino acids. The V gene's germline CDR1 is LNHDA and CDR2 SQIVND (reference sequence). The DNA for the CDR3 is TGTGCCAGTAGTATAGAATCGACAGGGTACTACGAGCAGTACTTC. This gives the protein CASSIESTGYYEQYF.

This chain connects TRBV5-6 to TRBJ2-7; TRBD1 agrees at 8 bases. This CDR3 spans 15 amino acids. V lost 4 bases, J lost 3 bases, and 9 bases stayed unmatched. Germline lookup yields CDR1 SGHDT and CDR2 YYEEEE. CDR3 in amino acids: CASSGWTGRNYEQYF. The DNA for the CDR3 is TGTGCCAGCAGCGGATGGACAGGGAGAAACTACGAGCAGTACTTC.

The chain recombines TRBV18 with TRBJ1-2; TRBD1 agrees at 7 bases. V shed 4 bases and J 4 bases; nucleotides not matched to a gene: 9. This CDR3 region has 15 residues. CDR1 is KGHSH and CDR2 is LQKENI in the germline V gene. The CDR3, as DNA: TGTGCCAGCTCACTGGGACAGACCACCATCTATGGCTACACCTTC. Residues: CASSLGQTTIYGYTF. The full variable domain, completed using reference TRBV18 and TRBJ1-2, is NAGVMQNPRHLVRRRGQEARLRCSPMKGHSHVYWYRQLPEEGLKFMVYLQKENIIDESGMPKERFSAEFPKEGPSILRIQQVVRGDSAAYFCASSLGQTTIYGYTFGSGTRLTVV.

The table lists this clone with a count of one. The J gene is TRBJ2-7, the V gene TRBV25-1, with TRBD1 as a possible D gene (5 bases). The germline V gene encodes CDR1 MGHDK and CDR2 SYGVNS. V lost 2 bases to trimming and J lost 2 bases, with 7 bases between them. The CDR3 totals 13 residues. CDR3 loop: CASSEMTAYEQYF. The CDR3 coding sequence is TGTGCCAGCAGTGAAATGACAGCCTACGAGCAGTACTTC.

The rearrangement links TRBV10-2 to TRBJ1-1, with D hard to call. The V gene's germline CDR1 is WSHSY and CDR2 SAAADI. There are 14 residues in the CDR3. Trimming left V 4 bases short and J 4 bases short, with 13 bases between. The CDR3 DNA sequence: TGCGCCAGCAGTGTTGGGGTCGCGGGCACTGAAGCTTTCTTT. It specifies CASSVGVAGTEAFF.

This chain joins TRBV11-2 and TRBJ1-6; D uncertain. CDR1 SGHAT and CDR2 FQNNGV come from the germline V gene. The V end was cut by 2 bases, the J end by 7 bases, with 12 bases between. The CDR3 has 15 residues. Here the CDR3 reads CASSLMYFQNSPLHF. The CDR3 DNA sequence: TGTGCCAGCAGCTTAATGTACTTTCAAAATTCACCCCTCCACTTT.

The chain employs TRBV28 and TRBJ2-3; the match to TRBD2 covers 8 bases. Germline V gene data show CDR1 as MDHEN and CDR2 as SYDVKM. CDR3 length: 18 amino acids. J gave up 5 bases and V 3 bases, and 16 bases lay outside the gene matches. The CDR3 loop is CASSFSSREAGELDTQYF. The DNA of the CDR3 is TGTGCCAGCAGTTTTTCGTCTCGCGAAGCGGGAGAATTAGATACGCAGTATTTT.

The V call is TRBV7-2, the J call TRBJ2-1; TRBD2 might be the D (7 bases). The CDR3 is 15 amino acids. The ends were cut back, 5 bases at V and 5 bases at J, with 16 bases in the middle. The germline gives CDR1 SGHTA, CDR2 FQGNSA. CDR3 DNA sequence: TGTGCCAGCAGCACCCTGGGGGCGGGGGACAATGAGCAGTTCTTC. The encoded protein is CASSTLGAGDNEQFF.

The CDR3 sequence: CASSPGSTDTQYF. The CDR3 DNA reads as TGTGCCAGCAGTCCCGGGAGCACAGATACGCAGTATTTT. The V gene is TRBV7-3, the J gene TRBJ2-3; no definite D call. The germline V and J ends were trimmed by 6 bases and 0 bases, with 7 bases remaining between them. CDR3 size: 13 residues. Germline V gene sequence: CDR1 SGHTA, CDR2 FQGTGA.

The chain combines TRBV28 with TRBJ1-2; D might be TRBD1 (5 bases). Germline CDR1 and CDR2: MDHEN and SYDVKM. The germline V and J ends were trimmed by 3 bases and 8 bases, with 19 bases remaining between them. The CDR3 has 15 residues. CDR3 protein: CASSFMETARKGYTF. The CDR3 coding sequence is TGTGCCAGCAGTTTTATGGAGACAGCTAGGAAGGGCTACACCTTC.

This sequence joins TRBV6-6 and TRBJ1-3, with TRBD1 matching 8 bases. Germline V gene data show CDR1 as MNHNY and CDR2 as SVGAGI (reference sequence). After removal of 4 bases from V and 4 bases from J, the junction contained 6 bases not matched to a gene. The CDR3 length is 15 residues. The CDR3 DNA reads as TGTGCCAGCAGTTCGGCCAGGGGGCCAGGAAACACCATATATTTT. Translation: CASSSARGPGNTIYF.

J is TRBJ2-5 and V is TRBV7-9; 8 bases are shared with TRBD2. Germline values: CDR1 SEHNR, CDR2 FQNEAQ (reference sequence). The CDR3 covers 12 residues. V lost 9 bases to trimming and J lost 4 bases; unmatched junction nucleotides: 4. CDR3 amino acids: CASTSGLETQYF. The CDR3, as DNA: TGTGCCAGTACTAGCGGCCTAGAGACCCAGTACTTC.

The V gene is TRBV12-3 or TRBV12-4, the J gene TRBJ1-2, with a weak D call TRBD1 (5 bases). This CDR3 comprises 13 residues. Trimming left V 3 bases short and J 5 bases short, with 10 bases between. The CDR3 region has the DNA TGTGCCAGCAGTTTCGAAACAGGATATGGCTACACCTTC. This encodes CASSFETGYGYTF.